These 14 T cell receptor beta chains were all obtained from the same sample, sequenced in a study of glioma-infiltrating T cells. TCR alpha and beta CDR3 regions were amplified from RNA using iRepertoire nested multiplex PCR. TCRdb recomputed calls from the multiplex PCR reads with MiXCR, one row per CDR3 protein. The repertoire holds about 180,000 distinct CDR3 sequences, with about 46% as singletons. Sequences were obtained from glioma tissue, nonneoplastic brain tissue, or PBMCs (not recorded which). The source of these receptors is a human donor with low-grade glioma or glioblastoma, undergoing nonglioma brain surgery, or in good health (not recorded which).

The CDR3 here is CSAGRGPEQYF. The CDR3, as DNA: TGCAGTGCTGGCAGGGGGCCCGAGCAGTACTTC. The chain has TRBV20-1 and TRBJ2-7; 8 bases align to TRBD1. CDR1 is DFQATT, CDR2 SNEGSKA, per germline (reference sequence). Trimming removed 5 bases from V and 6 bases from J; junction bases left unmatched: 3. This CDR3 spans 11 amino acids.

The V and J genes are TRBV7-2 and TRBJ1-1, with 8 bases lining up with TRBD1. After removal of 2 bases from V and 6 bases from J, the junction contained 5 bases not matched to a gene. CDR1 is SGHTA and CDR2 is FQGNSA in the germline V gene. The CDR3 runs to 14 residues. Here the CDR3 DNA reads TGTGCCAGCAGCTTAACCGACAGGGGCTCTGAAGCTTTCTTT. It is translated as CASSLTDRGSEAFF.

V usage is TRBV5-1 and J usage is TRBJ2-4; D not certain. Trimming took 0 bases from V and 3 from J, leaving 13 bases between them. Per germline, CDR1 SGHRS and CDR2 YFSETQ. The CDR3 runs 16 residues. The CDR3 reads CASSLDAVLGKNIQYF. The CDR3 bases are TGCGCCAGCAGCTTGGACGCGGTGCTCGGCAAAAACATTCAGTACTTC.

Note on this clonotype: A much bigger clone sits one base away, suggesting this may be a read error. The CDR3 loop is CASSSMYRGEQYF. The CDR3 DNA reads TGTGCCAGTAGCTCCATGTACAGGGGCGAGCAGTACTTC. The chain is built from TRBV19 and TRBJ2-7; 7 positions agree with TRBD1. This CDR3 has 13 residues. From germline, CDR1 is LNHDA and CDR2 SQIVND (reference sequence). V shed 6 bases, J shed 6 bases, and the junction held 8 bases outside the gene matches.

For this clonotype: Since a much larger clone is just one base distant, this may be a read error. The chain links TRBV14 to TRBJ2-3, with D perhaps TRBD1 (6 bases). Per germline, CDR1 SGHDN and CDR2 FVKESK. Trimming took off 2 bases at V and 6 bases at J, with 12 bases between the two ends. The CDR3 runs 14 residues. The CDR3 DNA sequence: TGTGCCAGCAGCCAAACAGGGTGCCTTGATACGCAGTATTTT. Encoded protein: CASSQTGCLDTQYF.

This clonotype was seen ten or more times. The CDR3 nucleotides are TGTGCCAGCAGTTCTGCGGGAGTAGTAGATACGCAGTATTTT. It encodes CASSSAGVVDTQYF. This rearrangement joins TRBV28 to TRBJ2-3; TRBD2 aligns across 7 bases. The CDR3 is 14 residues long. The germline CDR1 and CDR2 sequences are MDHEN and SYDVKM. V trimming: 4 bases; J trimming: 5 bases; junction bases outside the gene matches: 6.

This clonotype has a handful of counts. The rearrangement joins TRBV3-1 to TRBJ1-2; 7 positions agree with TRBD1. V shed 4 bases, J shed 5 bases, and the junction held 4 bases outside the gene matches. Germline CDR1 and CDR2: LGHDT and YNNKEL (reference sequence). The CDR3 sequence is 13 residues long. The CDR3, as DNA: TGTGCCAGCAGCCGGAACAGGGGTTATGGCTACACCTTC. Residues: CASSRNRGYGYTF.

The CDR3 DNA reads TGTGCCAGCAGCTTATCCCACCCACAACAGGGGGGTCGAGGCTACACCTTC. Translating it yields CASSLSHPQQGGRGYTF. The chain is built from TRBV7-9 and TRBJ1-2; 8 bases map to TRBD1. The germline V gene has CDR1 SEHNR and CDR2 FQNEAQ (reference sequence). This CDR3 is 17 amino acids long. Trimming at V came to 2 bases and at J to 8 bases, leaving 16 bases not matched to a gene.

This clonotype occurred many times. This chain joins TRBV29-1 and TRBJ1-1; D unclear. This CDR3 is built from 11 residues. From germline, CDR1 is SQVTM and CDR2 ANQGSEA. V was cut by 6 bases and J by 6 bases, with 11 bases left in between. The CDR3 loop reads CSVLISAEAFF. In DNA, the CDR3 is TGCAGCGTCCTCATAAGCGCTGAAGCTTTCTTT.

This clonotype appeared many times. The CDR3 DNA reads as TGTGCCAGCAGTGAAGCGGGTCCCTACAATGAGCAGTTCTTC. Translation: CASSEAGPYNEQFF. The chain employs TRBV6-1 and TRBJ2-1, with D unclear. The V gene lost 0 bases and the J gene lost 2 bases, with 5 bases spanning the gap. CDR3 length equals 14 residues. The germline CDR1 and CDR2 sequences are MNHNS and SASEGT.

The chain's CDR3 is CASSLSENQPQHF. CDR3 in DNA: TGCGCCAGCAGCTTGTCAGAGAATCAGCCCCAGCATTTT. The chain carries TRBV5-1 and TRBJ1-5; no clear D. The CDR3 has 13 amino acids. The ends were cut back, 1 base at V and 4 bases at J, with 6 bases in the middle. Germline V gene data show CDR1 as SGHRS and CDR2 as YFSETQ. Full variable domain (remainder filled in from reference TRBV5-1 and TRBJ1-5): KAGVTQTPRYLIKTRGQQVTLSCSPISGHRSVSWYQQTPGQGLQFLFEYFSETQRNKGNFPGRFSGRQFSNSRSEMNVSTLELGDSALYLCASSLSENQPQHFGDGTRLSIL.

This chain uses TRBV19 with TRBJ2-6; D gene unclear. The CDR3 is 14 residues long. The V end was cut by 3 bases, the J end by 7 bases, with 10 bases between. Germline V CDR1 and CDR2: LNHDA, SQIVND (reference sequence). The CDR3 nucleotides read TGTGCCAGTAGTATTTCCCGTAGTGCCAACGTCCTGACTTTC. Translation: CASSISRSANVLTF.

This clonotype was recorded many times. This chain uses TRBV20-1 with TRBJ2-5; D unresolved. The V end was cut by 3 bases, the J end by 3 bases, with 5 bases between. Germline values: CDR1 DFQATT, CDR2 SNEGSKA (reference sequence). The CDR3 runs to 11 residues. CDR3 sequence reads: CSASSKETQYF. The CDR3 DNA sequence: TGCAGTGCTAGTTCCAAAGAGACCCAGTACTTC.

This clonotype was seen repeatedly, ten times or more. V is TRBV28 and J is TRBJ2-5; TRBD1 might be the D (6 bases). Germline CDR1 is MDHEN and CDR2 is SYDVKM. The CDR3 is 14 residues long. V gave up 5 bases and J gave up 0 bases, with 10 bases separating them. The CDR3 loop is CASSVRGDQETQYF. The DNA of the CDR3 is TGTGCCAGCAGTGTCAGGGGAGACCAAGAGACCCAGTACTTC.